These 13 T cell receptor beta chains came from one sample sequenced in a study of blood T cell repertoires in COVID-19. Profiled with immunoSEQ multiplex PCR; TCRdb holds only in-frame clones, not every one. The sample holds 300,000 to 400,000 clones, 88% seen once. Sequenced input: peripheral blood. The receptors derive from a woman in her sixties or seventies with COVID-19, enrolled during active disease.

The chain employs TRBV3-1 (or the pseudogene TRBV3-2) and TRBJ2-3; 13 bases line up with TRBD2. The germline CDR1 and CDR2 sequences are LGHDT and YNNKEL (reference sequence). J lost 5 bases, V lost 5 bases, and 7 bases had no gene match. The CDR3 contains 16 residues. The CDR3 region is CASSSGLAGEEDTQYF. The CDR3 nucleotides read TGTGCCAGCAGCTCCGGACTAGCGGGGGAGGAAGATACGCAGTATTTT.

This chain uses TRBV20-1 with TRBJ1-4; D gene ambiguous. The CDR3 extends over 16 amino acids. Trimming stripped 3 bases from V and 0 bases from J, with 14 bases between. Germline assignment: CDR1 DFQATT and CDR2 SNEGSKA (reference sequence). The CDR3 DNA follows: TGCAGTGCTAGTCCCGAGCCCTACTCAACTAATGAAAAACTGTTTTTT. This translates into CSASPEPYSTNEKLFF.

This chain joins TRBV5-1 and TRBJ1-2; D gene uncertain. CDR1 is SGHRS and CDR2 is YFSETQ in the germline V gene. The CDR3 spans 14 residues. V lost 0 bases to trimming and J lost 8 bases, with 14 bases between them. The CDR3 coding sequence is TGCGCCAGCAGCTTGGCCGGGAACATAATAGGCTACACCTTC. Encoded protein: CASSLAGNIIGYTF.

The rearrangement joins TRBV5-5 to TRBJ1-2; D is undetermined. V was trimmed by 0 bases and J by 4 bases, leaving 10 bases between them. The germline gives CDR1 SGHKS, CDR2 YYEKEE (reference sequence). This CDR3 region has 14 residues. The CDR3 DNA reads TGTGCCAGCAGCTTGGTGGAGTTGGCCTATGGCTACACCTTC. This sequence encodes CASSLVELAYGYTF. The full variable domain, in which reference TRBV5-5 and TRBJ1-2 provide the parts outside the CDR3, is DAGVTQSPTHLIKTRGQQVTLRCSPISGHKSVSWYQQVLGQGPQFIFQYYEKEERGRGNFPDRFSARQFPNYSSELNVNALLLGDSALYLCASSLVELAYGYTFGSGTRLTVV.

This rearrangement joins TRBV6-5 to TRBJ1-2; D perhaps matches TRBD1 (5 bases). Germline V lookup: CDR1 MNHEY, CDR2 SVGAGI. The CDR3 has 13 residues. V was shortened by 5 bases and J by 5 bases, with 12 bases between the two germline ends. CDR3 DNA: TGTGCCAGCAGTACGGGCAGGGAATATGGCTACACCTTC. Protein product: CASSTGREYGYTF.

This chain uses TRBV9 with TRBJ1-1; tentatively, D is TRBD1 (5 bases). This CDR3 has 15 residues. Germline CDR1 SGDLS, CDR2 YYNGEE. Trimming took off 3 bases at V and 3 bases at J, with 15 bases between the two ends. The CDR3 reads CASSGGEFLDTEAFF. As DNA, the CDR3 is TGTGCCAGCAGCGGGGGGGAGTTTTTAGACACTGAAGCTTTCTTT. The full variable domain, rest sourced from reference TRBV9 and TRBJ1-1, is DSGVTQTPKHLITATGQRVTLRCSPRSGDLSVYWYQQSLDQGLQFLIQYYNGEERAKGNILERFSAQQFPDLHSELNLSSLELGDSALYFCASSGGEFLDTEAFFGQGTRLTVV.

Here the CDR3 reads CASTLSEVNSPLHF. In nucleotides, the CDR3 is TGCGCCAGCACCCTTAGCGAAGTAAATTCACCCCTCCACTTT. This rearrangement joins TRBV5-1 to TRBJ1-6, with D unclear. This CDR3 is built from 14 residues. Germline CDR1 reads SGHRS; CDR2 reads YFSETQ. V shed 6 bases and J shed 7 bases, with 14 bases lying between them.

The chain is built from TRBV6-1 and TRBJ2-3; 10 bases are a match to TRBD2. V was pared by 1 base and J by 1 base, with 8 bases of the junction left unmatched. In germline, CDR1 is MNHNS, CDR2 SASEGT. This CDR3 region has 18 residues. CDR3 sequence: CASSEVFQRGGGTDTQYF. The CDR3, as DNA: TGTGCCAGCAGTGAAGTCTTCCAGCGGGGGGGTGGCACAGATACGCAGTATTTT.

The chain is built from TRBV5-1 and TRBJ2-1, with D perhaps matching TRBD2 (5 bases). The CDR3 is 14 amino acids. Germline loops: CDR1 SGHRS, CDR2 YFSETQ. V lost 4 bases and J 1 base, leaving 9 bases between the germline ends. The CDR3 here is CASSRTSSYNEQFF. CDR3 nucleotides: TGCGCCAGCAGCCGGACTTCTTCCTACAATGAGCAGTTCTTC.

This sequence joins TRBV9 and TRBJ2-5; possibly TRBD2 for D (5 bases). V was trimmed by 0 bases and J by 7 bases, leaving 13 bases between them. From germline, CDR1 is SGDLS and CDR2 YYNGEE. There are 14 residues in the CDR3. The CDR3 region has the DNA TGTGCCAGCAGCGTAGGGCGGGCCGCCAGGACCCAGTACTTC. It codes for CASSVGRAARTQYF. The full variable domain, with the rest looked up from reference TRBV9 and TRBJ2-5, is DSGVTQTPKHLITATGQRVTLRCSPRSGDLSVYWYQQSLDQGLQFLIQYYNGEERAKGNILERFSAQQFPDLHSELNLSSLELGDSALYFCASSVGRAARTQYFGPGTRLLVL.

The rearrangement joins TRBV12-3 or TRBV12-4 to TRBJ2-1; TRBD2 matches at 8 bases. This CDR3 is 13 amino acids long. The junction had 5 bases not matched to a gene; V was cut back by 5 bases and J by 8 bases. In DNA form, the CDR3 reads TGTGCCAGCAGTCCCCCGGGACTAGATGAGCAGTTCTTC. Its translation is CASSPPGLDEQFF.

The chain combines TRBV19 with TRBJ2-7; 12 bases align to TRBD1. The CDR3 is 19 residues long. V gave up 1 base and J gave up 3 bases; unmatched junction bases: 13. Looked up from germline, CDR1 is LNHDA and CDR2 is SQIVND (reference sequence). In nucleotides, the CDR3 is TGTGCCAGTAGTATAGGCCAGGGACAGGGGGCGCGGGCTAACTACGAGCAGTACTTC. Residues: CASSIGQGQGARANYEQYF.

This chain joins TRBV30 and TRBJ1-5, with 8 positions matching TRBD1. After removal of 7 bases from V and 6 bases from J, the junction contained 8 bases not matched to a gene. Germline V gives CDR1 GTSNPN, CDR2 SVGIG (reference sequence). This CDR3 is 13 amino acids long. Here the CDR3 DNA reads TGTGCCTCGCAGGGGGCTCTAGGTCAGCCCCAGCATTTT. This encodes CASQGALGQPQHF.